One sample yielded the 22 T cell receptor beta chains listed below, sequenced in a study of T cell responses to AZD1222 COVID-19 vaccine (dated by TCRdb to the early 2020s). Receptor amplification or capture employed the immunoSEQ multiplex PCR assay. Held by TCRdb, this immuneACCESS table contains in-frame sequences only and omits some clones. Under half of the omission traces to an unresolved V gene where checked; the cause of the rest is unknown. Recorded for this sample are fewer than 120,000 clones; nearly 90% of them occurred a single time. About 3.3% of the sample rests with the top ten. This sample's time point label indicates: baseline before first vaccination. The sample consisted of peripheral blood, taken on day 0 of AZD1222 vaccination. The origin of the receptors is an adult in good health.

The V gene is TRBV5-6, the J gene TRBJ2-1; D ambiguous. The germline CDR1 and CDR2 sequences are SGHDT and YYEEEE. This CDR3 is 11 amino acids long. V gave up 7 bases and J gave up 8 bases, with 10 bases separating them. The CDR3 is CASQTWDEQFF. The CDR3 DNA reads TGTGCCAGCCAAACTTGGGATGAGCAGTTCTTC.

The chain links TRBV5-1 to TRBJ1-1; 7 bases are shared with TRBD1. The CDR3 has 14 residues. The ends lost 3 bases at V and 4 bases at J; junction bases unmatched: 6. The V gene's germline CDR1 is SGHRS and CDR2 YFSETQ. This CDR3 is CASSSTQGGTEAFF. The DNA of the CDR3 is TGCGCCAGCAGCTCAACTCAGGGGGGCACTGAAGCTTTCTTT.

CDR3 sequence reads: CASSSLAEGPGTQYF. The CDR3 DNA reads as TGTGCCAGCAGCTCGTTAGCGGAGGGGCCCGGTACGCAGTATTTT. V and J are TRBV7-3 and TRBJ2-3; tentatively, D is TRBD2 (6 bases). The CDR3 has 15 amino acids. V lost 4 bases, J lost 8 bases, and 19 bases lay in between. Germline V CDR1 and CDR2: SGHTA, FQGTGA.

As regards this clone: One end of the junction varies from germline; a read error may be responsible. The V and J genes are TRBV7-7 and TRBJ2-3; weak D call: TRBD1 (6 bases). The length of the CDR3 is 15 residues. From germline, CDR1 is SSHAT and CDR2 FNYEAQ (reference sequence). The CDR3 here is CASSRTDQITDTQYF. CDR3 DNA: TGTGCTAGCAGCCGGACAGACCAGATCACAGATACGCAGTATTTT.

V usage is TRBV6-1 and J usage is TRBJ2-1; D is unclear. The CDR3 contains 15 residues. Germline V gene data show CDR1 as MNHNS and CDR2 as SASEGT. V lost 0 bases and J 2 bases, leaving 8 bases between the germline ends. This chain's CDR3 is CASSEAGGTYNEQFF. The CDR3 nucleotides are TGTGCCAGCAGTGAAGCAGGCGGAACCTACAATGAGCAGTTCTTC.

V is TRBV18 and J is TRBJ1-2, with D possibly being TRBD1 (5 bases). V dropped 5 bases and J dropped 4 bases, with 14 bases sitting between them. From germline, CDR1 is KGHSH and CDR2 LQKENI. The CDR3 is 14 residues long. The CDR3 DNA follows: TGTGCCAGCTCAGCTGTCAGGGACTCCTATGGCTACACCTTC. Its translation: CASSAVRDSYGYTF.

The chain recombines TRBV24-1 with TRBJ2-1, with D tentatively TRBD1 or TRBD2 (5 bases each). Trimming stripped 5 bases from V and 0 bases from J, with 10 bases between. This CDR3 comprises 15 residues. The germline gives CDR1 KGHDR, CDR2 SFDVKD. CDR3 DNA: TGTGCCACCAGTGCCCGGGACGACTCCTACAATGAGCAGTTCTTC. Amino acid sequence: CATSARDDSYNEQFF.

This clone was seen only a few times. The CDR3 protein is CASSNQGARTEAFF. CDR3 nucleotide sequence: TGTGCCAGCAGCAACCAGGGGGCAAGGACTGAAGCTTTCTTT. This chain links TRBV7-2 with TRBJ1-1; 8 bases agree with TRBD1. V shed 5 bases and J 5 bases; nucleotides not matched to a gene: 7. Germline CDR1 is SGHTA and CDR2 is FQGNSA. The CDR3 runs to 14 residues. Together with reference TRBV7-2 and TRBJ1-1, the CDR3 gives the full variable domain: GAGVSQSPSNKVTEKGKDVELRCDPISGHTALYWYRQSLGQGLEFLIYFQGNSAPDKSGLPSDRFSAERTGGSVSTLTIQRTQQEDSAVYLCASSNQGARTEAFFGQGTRLTVV.

The J gene is TRBJ2-1, the V gene TRBV7-3; D possibly corresponds to TRBD1 (7 bases). Germline lookup yields CDR1 SGHTA and CDR2 FQGTGA. The CDR3 contains 17 residues. The V end lost 2 bases, the J end lost 4 bases, and 18 bases lay between the germline ends. This CDR3 is CASSLREHRGSYNEQFF. In nucleotides, the CDR3 is TGTGCCAGCAGCTTACGGGAGCACAGGGGCTCGTACAATGAGCAGTTCTTC. The full variable domain, completed using reference TRBV7-3 and TRBJ2-1, is GAGVSQTPSNKVTEKGKYVELRCDPISGHTALYWYRQSLGQGPEFLIYFQGTGAADDSGLPNDRFFAVRPEGSVSTLKIQRTERGDSAVYLCASSLREHRGSYNEQFFGPGTRLTVL.

The chain couples TRBV9 to TRBJ1-5; D is possibly TRBD1 (5 bases). V was shortened by 2 bases and J by 13 bases, with 16 bases between the two germline ends. This CDR3 has 13 amino acids. The germline CDR1 and CDR2 sequences are SGDLS and YYNGEE. The CDR3 region is CASSVAPQGYQHF. The CDR3 DNA reads TGTGCCAGCAGCGTGGCGCCTCAGGGCTATCAGCATTTT.

This clone was found once. Other DNA sequences from this sample encode an identical CDR3 as well. The chain combines TRBV28 with TRBJ1-2, with 8 bases lining up with TRBD1. This CDR3 has 13 residues. Germline values: CDR1 MDHEN, CDR2 SYDVKM. J gave up 6 bases and V 6 bases, and 6 bases lay outside the gene matches. The CDR3 reads CASRDRGEDGYTF. In nucleotides, the CDR3 is TGTGCCAGCAGAGACAGGGGAGAGGATGGCTACACCTTC.

V and J are TRBV6-5 and TRBJ2-7; tentative D call: TRBD2 (6 bases). With 7 bases removed from V and 0 bases from J, the gap between germline ends came to 13 bases. Per the germline V gene, CDR1 is MNHEY and CDR2 is SVGAGI. The CDR3 consists of 14 residues. CDR3 in DNA: TGTGCCAGCAAAACCTGGGGGGACTCCTACGAGCAGTACTTC. Its protein product is CASKTWGDSYEQYF.

The rearrangement joins TRBV5-1 to TRBJ2-1; possible D gene TRBD2, 5 bases. Trimming took 4 bases from V and 7 from J, leaving 12 bases between them. CDR1 is SGHRS, CDR2 YFSETQ, per germline. CDR3 length: 13 residues. DNA for the CDR3: TGCGCCAGCAGCGCGGGCCTGGAGAATGAGCAGTTCTTC. Translated, it gives CASSAGLENEQFF.

The sample holds one count of this clone. The chain couples TRBV14 to TRBJ2-3, with D hard to call. This CDR3 comprises 15 residues. CDR1 is SGHDN, CDR2 FVKESK, per germline. Trimming took 4 bases from V and 2 from J, leaving 13 bases between them. The CDR3 region has the DNA TGTGCCAGCAGCCTCGATCTAGTGTACACAGATACGCAGTATTTT. It codes for CASSLDLVYTDTQYF. The variable domain in full, completed from reference TRBV14 and TRBJ2-3, reads EAGVTQFPSHSVIEKGQTVTLRCDPISGHDNLYWYRRVMGKEIKFLLHFVKESKQDESGMPNNRFLAERTGGTYSTLKVQPAELEDSGVYFCASSLDLVYTDTQYFGPGTRLTVL.

This chain joins TRBV5-1 and TRBJ1-1, with TRBD1 matching 9 bases. CDR1 and CDR2 from the germline V gene are SGHRS and YFSETQ. The length of the CDR3 is 16 residues. V lost 2 bases, J lost 3 bases, and 8 bases stayed unmatched. Written as DNA, the CDR3 is TGCGCCAGCAGCTTAGACAGGGGGTCCGGCGACACTGAAGCTTTCTTT. Translation: CASSLDRGSGDTEAFF.

This rearrangement joins TRBV5-1 to TRBJ2-3; D might be TRBD2 (6 bases). The CDR3 has 15 residues. CDR1 is SGHRS, CDR2 YFSETQ, per germline. With 0 bases removed from V and 4 bases from J, the gap between germline ends came to 12 bases. The CDR3 nucleotides are TGCGCCAGCAGCTTGGCACTAGCAGAAGCAGATACGCAGTATTTT. Amino acid sequence: CASSLALAEADTQYF.

The V and J genes are TRBV11-3 and TRBJ1-2; D may be TRBD1 (5 bases). This CDR3 is built from 13 residues. V dropped 4 bases and J dropped 0 bases, with 6 bases sitting between them. Germline CDR1 is SGHNT and CDR2 is YENEEA. As DNA, the CDR3 is TGTGCCAGCAGCTCGACAGCTAACTATGGCTACACCTTC. It codes for CASSSTANYGYTF.

This clone appeared a few times. The rearrangement joins TRBV5-4 to TRBJ1-4; 7 bases match TRBD1. Germline CDR1 is SGHNT and CDR2 is YYREEE (reference sequence). CDR3 length equals 16 residues. V dropped 0 bases and J dropped 0; count of bases not matched to a gene: 2. The CDR3 nucleotides read TGTGCCAGCAGCTTGGGGCAGGGGGCAACTAATGAAAAACTGTTTTTT. Translation gives CASSLGQGATNEKLFF.

V gene TRBV2 combines with J gene TRBJ2-3; either TRBD1 or TRBD2 may fit D (5 bases each). Germline loops: CDR1 SNHLY, CDR2 FYNNEI. The CDR3 spans 15 residues. Trimming removed 8 bases at V and 3 bases at J, with 18 bases between. The DNA of the CDR3 is TGTGCCAGCGGACGGGGACGAGGTGGGACAGATACGCAGTATTTT. It codes for CASGRGRGGTDTQYF.

V is TRBV19 and J is TRBJ2-1; 8 bases fit TRBD2. Per the germline V gene, CDR1 is LNHDA and CDR2 is SQIVND (reference sequence). V was pared by 6 bases and J by 9 bases, with 13 bases of the junction left unmatched. The CDR3 contains 15 residues. The CDR3 bases are TGTGCCAGTAGAGAATTAGGGCGGGGGGCTGGTGAGCAGTTCTTC. Encoded protein: CASRELGRGAGEQFF.

This chain joins TRBV6-1 and TRBJ1-2; 9 nucleotides match TRBD1. The germline V gene encodes CDR1 MNHNS and CDR2 SASEGT. V shed 1 base and J 9 bases; nucleotides not matched to a gene: 3. CDR3 length equals 13 residues. CDR3 DNA sequence: TGTGCCAGCAGTGAAGTCGGACAGGGGAGCTACACCTTC. It yields the protein CASSEVGQGSYTF.

J is TRBJ1-5 and V is TRBV28, with D possibly TRBD1 on 5 matching bases. Germline CDR1 and CDR2: MDHEN and SYDVKM. The CDR3 consists of 12 residues. V gave up 5 bases and J gave up 9 bases, with 11 bases separating them. CDR3 residues: CASSIYRRPQHF. CDR3 coding DNA: TGTGCCAGCAGTATATACAGGAGGCCCCAGCATTTT.